One sample yielded the 32 T cell receptor beta chains listed below, sequenced in a study of T cells after yellow fever vaccination (dated by TCRdb to between 2019 and 2020). Reading the label with the study, this specimen's treatment or condition is: live attenuated yellow fever vaccine strain. The library was built by means of 5' RACE. Sequenced on an Illumina NovaSeq 6000. The public reads were reanalyzed by TCRdb: fastp trimming at Q25, MiXCR alignment, in-frame beta chains only. Identical CDR3 protein sequences are pooled into one entry, listed with their most common genes and DNA. Here the sample has around 310,000 distinct CDR3 sequences; around 3.9% occur a single time. The ten largest clones capture approximately 24% of the sample. The sequencing used PBMCs, collected 5 days after the yellow fever booster vaccination. These receptors were obtained from a young man who received the YFV17D yellow fever vaccine.

At least ten counts were recorded for this clonotype. The V gene is TRBV11-3, the J gene TRBJ2-1, with 9 bases identical to TRBD2. The V gene's germline CDR1 is SGHNT and CDR2 YENEEA. CDR3 length: 17 amino acids. The V gene end was trimmed by 5 bases and the J gene end by 8 bases; junction bases not matched to a gene: 16. This chain's CDR3 is CASSPYGAGGSGDEQFF. The CDR3 region has the DNA TGTGCCAGCAGCCCCTATGGAGCGGGGGGAAGTGGCGATGAGCAGTTCTTC. The full variable domain, with the rest looked up from reference TRBV11-3 and TRBJ2-1, is EAGVVQSPRYKIIEKKQPVAFWCNPISGHNTLYWYLQNLGQGPELLIRYENEEAVDDSQLPKDRFSAERLKGVDSTLKIQPAELGDSAVYLCASSPYGAGGSGDEQFFGPGTRLTVL.

The chain employs TRBV7-2 and TRBJ2-7; D is ambiguous. Germline V CDR1 and CDR2: SGHTA, FQGNSA. The CDR3 length is 15 residues. Between the trimmed V and J ends, which lost 1 base and 4 bases, there was a span of 14 bases. CDR3 protein: CASSLVPVGPYEQYV. CDR3 bases: TGTGCCAGCAGCTTAGTACCCGTCGGCCCTTACGAGCAGTACGTC.

The genes are TRBV6-2 or TRBV6-3 and TRBJ2-1; 8 nucleotides match TRBD2. The CDR3 contains 17 residues. Germline CDR1 reads MNHEY; CDR2 reads SVGEGT. In DNA, the CDR3 is TGTGCTTCCCGGTCCCTAGCGGGTCAAAGCTCCTACAATGAGCAGTTCTTC. Protein sequence: CASRSLAGQSSYNEQFF.

This clonotype was recorded a few times. The chain has TRBV4-1 and TRBJ2-2; the match to TRBD2 covers 7 bases. CDR1 and CDR2 from the germline V gene are MGHRA and YSYEKL. The CDR3 totals 13 residues. J lost 5 bases, V lost 8 bases, and 5 bases had no gene match. This CDR3 is CASRAAGTGELFF. The CDR3 nucleotides are TGCGCCAGCCGGGCAGCGGGGACCGGGGAGCTGTTTTTT.

Comments on this clonotype: A much larger clone lies one base from this, so it may be a read error. The chain uses TRBV5-1 and TRBJ2-7; 9 bases agree with TRBD1. The CDR3 totals 14 residues. From germline, CDR1 is SGHRS and CDR2 YFSETQ. The J segment lost 3 bases and the V segment lost 4 bases, leaving 5 bases of the junction unmatched. For the CDR3, the DNA is TGCGCCAGCAGCACTTGGACAGGGGACTACGAGCAGTACTTC. It encodes CASSTWTGDYEQYF.

This clonotype has a count of ten or more. The J gene is TRBJ2-5, the V gene TRBV20-1; TRBD1 is a possible D gene (6 bases). Trimming took 3 bases from V and 5 from J, leaving 10 bases between them. The germline CDR1 and CDR2 sequences are DFQATT and SNEGSKA (reference sequence). The CDR3 runs to 12 residues. This chain's CDR3 is CSARWGRETQYF. The CDR3, as DNA: TGCAGTGCTAGGTGGGGGCGGGAGACCCAGTACTTC.

This clonotype has at least ten counts. V and J are TRBV7-2 and TRBJ2-7; a possible D gene is TRBD1 (5 bases). The CDR3 has 14 amino acids. Germline assignment: CDR1 SGHTA and CDR2 FQGNSA. Trimming pared 1 base from V and 2 bases from J, leaving 9 bases between. CDR3 protein: CASSLELGAYEQYV. The CDR3 DNA is TGTGCCAGCAGCTTAGAGCTAGGGGCCTACGAGCAGTACGTC.

This clonotype was detected only a few times. The chain is built from TRBV28 and TRBJ2-7, with a tentative D call TRBD2 (6 bases). Germline V gene lookup returns CDR1 MDHEN and CDR2 SYDVKM. V was pared by 4 bases and J by 0 bases, with 10 bases between. This CDR3 region has 14 residues. CDR3 in DNA: TGTGCCAGCAGTTCGGACTACAGCTCCTACGAGCAGTACGTC. This translates into CASSSDYSSYEQYV.

The chain carries TRBV5-6 and TRBJ2-7; D remains unclear. From germline, CDR1 is SGHDT and CDR2 YYEEEE. The V and J ends lost 5 bases and 1 base respectively, with 13 bases between them. The CDR3 runs 14 residues. This CDR3 reads CASSDVSGSYEQYV. The DNA for the CDR3 is TGTGCCAGCAGTGATGTGTCTGGGTCCTACGAGCAGTACGTC.

This clonotype was seen a handful of times. The chain has TRBV7-9 and TRBJ1-1; D call uncertain. The CDR3 totals 13 residues. Germline assignment: CDR1 SEHNR and CDR2 FQNEAQ (reference sequence). V lost 5 bases, J lost 3 bases, and 10 bases lay in between. In DNA, the CDR3 is TGTGCCAGCAGCCGCGACGGGGACACTGAAGCTTTCTTT. This translates into CASSRDGDTEAFF.

The chain carries TRBV6-2 or TRBV6-3 and TRBJ2-3; D is possibly TRBD2 (7 bases). Trimming cost V 2 bases and J 4 bases, with 19 bases left between them. The CDR3 is 17 amino acids. Germline assignment: CDR1 MNHEY and CDR2 SVGEGT. CDR3 in amino acids: CASSYPEWGGWADTQYF. The CDR3 DNA reads as TGTGCCAGCAGTTACCCGGAGTGGGGGGGCTGGGCAGATACGCAGTATTTT.

The rearrangement joins TRBV5-1 to TRBJ2-6; weak D call: TRBD2 (6 bases). V was shortened by 4 bases and J by 0 bases, with 20 bases between the two germline ends. The CDR3 is 19 amino acids. In germline, CDR1 is SGHRS, CDR2 YFSETQ. The CDR3, as DNA: TGCGCCAGCAGCGTCGGGAGAACGGGCTCAAGCTCTGGGGCCAACGTCCTGACTTTC. Amino acids: CASSVGRTGSSSGANVLTF. The full variable domain, its missing parts supplied by reference TRBV5-1 and TRBJ2-6, is KAGVTQTPRYLIKTRGQQVTLSCSPISGHRSVSWYQQTPGQGLQFLFEYFSETQRNKGNFPGRFSGRQFSNSRSEMNVSTLELGDSALYLCASSVGRTGSSSGANVLTFGAGSRLTVL.

This clonotype was seen repeatedly, ten times or more. The chain combines TRBV7-8 with TRBJ1-1; 7 bases fit TRBD1. Germline V gene lookup returns CDR1 SGHVS and CDR2 FQNEAQ. The CDR3 has 14 amino acids. The ends lost 0 bases at V and 4 bases at J; junction bases unmatched: 2. The DNA for the CDR3 is TGTGCCAGCAGCTTAGCGCAGGGGGGCACTGAAGCTTTCTTT. Protein sequence: CASSLAQGGTEAFF.

In its sample, this clonotype was seen many times. This chain links TRBV7-2 with TRBJ2-5; D is tentatively TRBD1 or TRBD2 (6 bases each). V was pared by 1 base and J by 6 bases, with 12 bases between. Looked up from germline, CDR1 is SGHTA and CDR2 is FQGNSA. The CDR3 spans 14 residues. The CDR3 DNA follows: TGTGCCAGCAGCTTAGAAGGGGGGCGGAAGACCCAGTACTTC. This gives the protein CASSLEGGRKTQYF.

There are a few counts of this clonotype. J is TRBJ2-2 and V is TRBV2; possible D gene TRBD2, 5 bases. Trimming left V 4 bases short and J 5 bases short, with 8 bases between. Germline lookup yields CDR1 SNHLY and CDR2 FYNNEI. This CDR3 spans 13 amino acids. The CDR3 protein is CASSGGYTGELFF. The CDR3 DNA reads as TGTGCCAGCAGTGGAGGGTATACCGGGGAGCTGTTTTTT.

This chain uses TRBV15 with TRBJ1-2; the D is unclear. Trimming took off 0 bases at V and 13 bases at J, with 12 bases between the two ends. The CDR3 loop spans 12 amino acids. Germline CDR1 and CDR2: LNHNV and YYDKDF (reference sequence). The CDR3 is CATSRDRALFTF. CDR3 DNA: TGTGCCACCAGCAGAGATCGCGCCCTATTCACCTTC. The whole variable domain, filled in from reference TRBV15 and TRBJ1-2, reads DAMVIQNPRYQVTQFGKPVTLSCSQTLNHNVMYWYQQKSSQAPKLLFHYYDKDFNNEADTPDNFQSRRPNTSFCFLDIRSPGLGDTAMYLCATSRDRALFTFGSGTRLTVV.

This clonotype has ten or more counts. The genes are TRBV5-1 and TRBJ1-1; D is unresolved. V was shortened by 4 bases and J by 2 bases, with 21 bases between the two germline ends. This CDR3 has 17 amino acids. CDR1 is SGHRS, CDR2 YFSETQ, per germline. The CDR3 protein is CASSRTAPGIGNTEAFF. The CDR3 DNA follows: TGCGCCAGCAGCCGTACAGCCCCCGGTATTGGTAACACTGAAGCTTTCTTT.

This clonotype has at least ten counts. V usage is TRBV7-2 and J usage is TRBJ2-3; maybe TRBD1 (5 bases). Deletions cut 1 base from V and 4 bases from J, with 12 bases between. In germline, CDR1 is SGHTA, CDR2 FQGNSA. This CDR3 is 15 amino acids long. In DNA, the CDR3 is TGTGCCAGCAGCTTAGGTTGGGGCCTGGCAGATACGCAGTATTTT. Translation gives CASSLGWGLADTQYF.

This clonotype was recorded only once. The gene calls are TRBV4-1 and TRBJ1-6; TRBD1 agrees at 7 bases. There are 19 residues in the CDR3. Germline CDR1 and CDR2: MGHRA and YSYEKL. The V gene end was trimmed by 0 bases and the J gene end by 4 bases; junction bases not matched to a gene: 12. The CDR3 spells CASSQDFQGTEDYNSPLHF. CDR3 in DNA: TGCGCCAGCAGCCAAGACTTTCAGGGGACAGAGGATTATAATTCACCCCTCCACTTT.

V gene TRBV7-2 combines with J gene TRBJ2-2, with 8 bases aligning to TRBD1. Germline trimming cut 1 base from V and 5 bases from J; bases unmatched to any gene: 6. Germline V gives CDR1 SGHTA, CDR2 FQGNSA. This CDR3 comprises 16 residues. The CDR3 loop is CASSLGWTGLTGELFF. CDR3 sequence (DNA): TGTGCCAGCAGCTTAGGGTGGACAGGGTTAACCGGGGAGCTGTTTTTT.

This clonotype was recorded a few times. V gene TRBV19 combines with J gene TRBJ1-4; D remains ambiguous. V gave up 10 bases and J gave up 7 bases, with 19 bases separating them. CDR1 LNHDA and CDR2 SQIVND come from the germline V gene (reference sequence). This CDR3 region has 14 residues. This CDR3 is CATRPLSEVEKLFF. The DNA of the CDR3 is TGTGCCACCCGCCCCCTCTCAGAGGTTGAAAAACTGTTTTTT.

The table lists this clonotype with a few counts. The chain has TRBV20-1 and TRBJ2-7; D is possibly TRBD1 (7 bases). Germline V gene data show CDR1 as DFQATT and CDR2 as SNEGSKA (reference sequence). This CDR3 contains 13 residues. The ends were cut back, 4 bases at V and 6 bases at J, with 16 bases in the middle. The CDR3 sequence: CSAIYRGLGEQYV. CDR3 nucleotide sequence: TGCAGTGCTATCTACAGGGGACTGGGCGAGCAGTACGTC.

Only a few counts were recorded for this clonotype. This chain connects TRBV5-5 to TRBJ2-7; no firm D call. This CDR3 has 13 amino acids. Trimming left V 4 bases short and J 2 bases short, with 10 bases between. Germline CDR1 and CDR2: SGHKS and YYEKEE (reference sequence). The CDR3 is CASSSAPTYEQYF. The CDR3 DNA reads as TGTGCCAGCAGCAGCGCTCCCACCTACGAGCAGTACTTC.

This clonotype has more than one count but fewer than ten. V gene TRBV5-1 combines with J gene TRBJ1-2, with TRBD1 identical over 8 bases. Germline V CDR1 and CDR2: SGHRS, YFSETQ. The V and J ends lost 0 bases and 8 bases, in that order; junction bases with no gene match: 6. This CDR3 is 14 amino acids long. The CDR3 protein is CASSLAPGGEGYTF. Written as DNA, the CDR3 is TGCGCCAGCAGCTTGGCCCCAGGGGGCGAGGGCTACACCTTC.

This clonotype was detected only a few times. The chain couples TRBV20-1 to TRBJ2-3, with D maybe TRBD2 (6 bases). CDR1 is DFQATT and CDR2 is SNEGSKA in the germline V gene (reference sequence). The CDR3 contains 13 residues. V lost 5 bases and J 2 bases, leaving 11 bases between the germline ends. This chain's CDR3 is CSARWDSTDTQYF. The CDR3 bases are TGCAGTGCTCGCTGGGACTCCACAGATACGCAGTATTTT.

The chain carries TRBV20-1 and TRBJ2-1; either TRBD1 or TRBD2 may fit D (5 bases each). The germline gives CDR1 DFQATT, CDR2 SNEGSKA (reference sequence). Trimming pared 5 bases from V and 4 bases from J, leaving 12 bases between. This CDR3 contains 13 residues. In DNA form, the CDR3 reads TGCAGTGCTCGGGACGGGATGTACAATGAGCAGTTCTTC. It specifies CSARDGMYNEQFF.

This clonotype was seen more than once but under ten times. The DNA for the CDR3 is TGTGCCAGCAGTTATCAGGTACTGGCTTTCTTT. Its translation is CASSYQVLAFF. This chain uses TRBV2 with TRBJ1-1; D not resolved. Trimming removed 5 bases from V and 11 bases from J, with 12 bases in between. CDR3 length equals 11 residues. Looked up from germline, CDR1 is SNHLY and CDR2 is FYNNEI. The full variable domain, completed using reference TRBV2 and TRBJ1-1, is EPEVTQTPSHQVTQMGQEVILRCVPISNHLYFYWYRQILGQKVEFLVSFYNNEISEKSEIFDDQFSVERPDGSNFTLKIRSTKLEDSAMYFCASSYQVLAFFGQGTRLTVV.

This clonotype was observed a few times. The chain carries TRBV7-9 and TRBJ1-5; D not resolved. The CDR3 length is 14 residues. The V gene's germline CDR1 is SEHNR and CDR2 FQNEAQ (reference sequence). V was pared by 1 base and J by 4 bases, with 8 bases between. The CDR3 sequence: CASSLVVGNQPQHF. The CDR3 DNA is TGTGCCAGCAGCTTAGTGGTGGGGAATCAGCCCCAGCATTTT. The whole variable domain, remainder taken from reference TRBV7-9 and TRBJ1-5, is DTGVSQNPRHKITKRGQNVTFRCDPISEHNRLYWYRQTLGQGPEFLTYFQNEAQLEKSRLLSDRFSAERPKGSFSTLEIQRTEQGDSAMYLCASSLVVGNQPQHFGDGTRLSIL.

This clonotype was picked up many times. The chain joins TRBV5-1 to TRBJ1-4, with a tentative D call TRBD1 (5 bases). Germline CDR1 reads SGHRS; CDR2 reads YFSETQ. This CDR3 is 14 amino acids long. Trimming cost V 0 bases and J 6 bases, with 9 bases left between them. Here the CDR3 reads CASSLGQPYEKLFF. CDR3 nucleotide sequence: TGCGCCAGCAGCTTGGGACAGCCCTATGAAAAACTGTTTTTT.

This clonotype was counted a few times. The gene calls are TRBV5-6 and TRBJ2-5; the D gene is possibly TRBD2 (5 bases). The V end was cut by 0 bases, the J end by 1 base, with 13 bases between. Germline loops: CDR1 SGHDT, CDR2 YYEEEE. This CDR3 spans 16 amino acids. The CDR3 nucleotides are TGTGCCAGCAGCTTGGTAGCCTTGGCGGGCCAAGAGACCCAGTACTTC. The encoded protein is CASSLVALAGQETQYF.

This clonotype was detected a few times. The CDR3 bases are TGTGCCTGGAGTGTGACTAAAGAGACCCAGTACTTC. Amino acid sequence: CAWSVTKETQYF. V gene TRBV30 combines with J gene TRBJ2-5; tentative D call: TRBD2 (5 bases). This CDR3 comprises 12 residues. V lost 0 bases, J lost 3 bases, and 5 bases lay in between. Looked up from germline, CDR1 is GTSNPN and CDR2 is SVGIG (reference sequence).

This clonotype was recorded many times. The chain joins TRBV4-3 to TRBJ2-2; the D is unclear. The CDR3 totals 16 residues. Germline assignment: CDR1 LGHNA and CDR2 YSLEER. The V end was cut by 1 base, the J end by 1 base, with 10 bases between. The CDR3 bases are TGCGCCAGCAGCCAAGCCCCCCCCCTGAACACCGGGGAGCTGTTTTTT. Translation: CASSQAPPLNTGELFF.